This T cell receptor (beta chain) came from a study of neurological immune-mediated disorders. The study, taken as a whole, reports: In HTLV-1-associated myelopathy, TCR clonal expansion was greatest, and in multiple sclerosis it was least, below healthy controls.

The sorted libraries started from about a million CD4+ or CD8+ T cells. This clonotype has at least ten counts. Its specificity is not known. Per sequencing run, 15-18 subjects together gave over 180 million TCR-beta sequences. TCRdb independently ran MiXCR on the 5' RACE reads; one entry per CDR3 protein. The sample yields approximately 50,000 distinct CDR3 sequences, about 5.6% seen once. The CDR3 spans 15 residues. V lost 0 bases, J lost 4 bases, and 7 bases stayed unmatched. Germline assignment: CDR1 DFQATT and CDR2 SNEGSKA (reference sequence). The rearrangement links TRBV20-1 to TRBJ1-1; 8 bases match TRBD1. Sequencing input: CD4+ T cells from blood. The TCR was taken from a woman aged 18-29 years with multiple sclerosis. CDR3 protein: CSARDPRQGFTEAFF. The DNA of the CDR3 is TGCAGTGCTAGAGATCCACGACAGGGGTTCACTGAAGCTTTCTTT.